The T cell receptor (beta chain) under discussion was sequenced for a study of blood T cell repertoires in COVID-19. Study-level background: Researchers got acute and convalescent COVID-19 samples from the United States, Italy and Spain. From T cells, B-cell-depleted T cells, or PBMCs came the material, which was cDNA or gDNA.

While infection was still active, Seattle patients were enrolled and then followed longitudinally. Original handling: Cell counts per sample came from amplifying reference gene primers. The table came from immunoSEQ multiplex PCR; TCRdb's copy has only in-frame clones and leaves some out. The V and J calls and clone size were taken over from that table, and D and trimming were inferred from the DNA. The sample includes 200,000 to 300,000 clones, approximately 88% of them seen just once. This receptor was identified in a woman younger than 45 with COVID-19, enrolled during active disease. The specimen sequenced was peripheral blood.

DNA for the CDR3: TGTGCCAGCAGCTTGTCACTAGCGGGAGGGCTTGGGGAGCTGTTTTTT. Translating gives CASSLSLAGGLGELFF. J is TRBJ2-2 and V is TRBV11-3; 13 positions match TRBD2. With V trimmed by 3 bases and J by 8 bases, 6 bases remained unmatched. The length of the CDR3 is 16 residues. Germline CDR1 SGHNT, CDR2 YENEEA. The full variable domain, in which reference TRBV11-3 and TRBJ2-2 provide the parts outside the CDR3, is EAGVVQSPRYKIIEKKQPVAFWCNPISGHNTLYWYLQNLGQGPELLIRYENEEAVDDSQLPKDRFSAERLKGVDSTLKIQPAELGDSAVYLCASSLSLAGGLGELFFGEGSRLTVL.